These 2 T cell receptor beta chains were all obtained from the same sample, sequenced in a study of blood T cell repertoires in COVID-19. The assay was immunoSEQ multiplex PCR, and TCRdb's table has in-frame clones only and misses some. The sample lists around 160,000 clones, roughly 90% occurring once. The sample taken for sequencing was PBMCs or T cells enriched from blood (not recorded which). The receptors were sampled from a woman in her thirties or forties who had been exposed to COVID-19.

The chain combines TRBV7-2 with TRBJ2-5; 7 nucleotides match TRBD2. This CDR3 has 13 residues. With V trimmed by 2 bases and J by 11 bases, 8 bases remained unmatched. Germline V gives CDR1 SGHTA, CDR2 FQGNSA. CDR3 loop: CASSLTPRDYQYF. For the CDR3, the DNA is TGTGCCAGCAGCTTAACCCCCCGGGACTATCAGTACTTC.

J is TRBJ1-3 and V is TRBV5-5; the D gene is possibly TRBD1 (6 bases). With 3 bases removed from V and 4 bases from J, the gap between germline ends came to 14 bases. Germline assignment: CDR1 SGHKS and CDR2 YYEKEE (reference sequence). The CDR3 is 15 residues long. CDR3 residues: CASSSTGMTGNTIYF. Here the CDR3 DNA reads TGTGCCAGCAGCTCCACAGGGATGACCGGAAACACCATATATTTT.